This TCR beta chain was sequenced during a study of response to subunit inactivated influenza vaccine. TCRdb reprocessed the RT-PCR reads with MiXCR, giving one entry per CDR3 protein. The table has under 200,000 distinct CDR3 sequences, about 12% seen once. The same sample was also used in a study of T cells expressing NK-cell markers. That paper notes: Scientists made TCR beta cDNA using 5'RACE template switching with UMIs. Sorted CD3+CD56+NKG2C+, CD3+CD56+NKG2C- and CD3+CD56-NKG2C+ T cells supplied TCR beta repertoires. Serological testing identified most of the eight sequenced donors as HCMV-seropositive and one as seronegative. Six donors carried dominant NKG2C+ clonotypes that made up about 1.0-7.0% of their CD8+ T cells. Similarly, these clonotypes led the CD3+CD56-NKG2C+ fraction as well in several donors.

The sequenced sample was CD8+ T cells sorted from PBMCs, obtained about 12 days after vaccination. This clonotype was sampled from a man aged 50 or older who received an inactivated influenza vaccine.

CDR3 sequence reads: CASSFPGLGTHEQYF. The DNA of the CDR3 is TGTGCCAGCAGTTTTCCGGGCCTAGGCACCCACGAGCAGTACTTC. The V and J genes are TRBV12-3 or TRBV12-4 and TRBJ2-7; D remains unclear. The germline V and J ends were trimmed by 3 bases and 5 bases, with 17 bases remaining between them. The CDR3 is made up of 15 amino acids.